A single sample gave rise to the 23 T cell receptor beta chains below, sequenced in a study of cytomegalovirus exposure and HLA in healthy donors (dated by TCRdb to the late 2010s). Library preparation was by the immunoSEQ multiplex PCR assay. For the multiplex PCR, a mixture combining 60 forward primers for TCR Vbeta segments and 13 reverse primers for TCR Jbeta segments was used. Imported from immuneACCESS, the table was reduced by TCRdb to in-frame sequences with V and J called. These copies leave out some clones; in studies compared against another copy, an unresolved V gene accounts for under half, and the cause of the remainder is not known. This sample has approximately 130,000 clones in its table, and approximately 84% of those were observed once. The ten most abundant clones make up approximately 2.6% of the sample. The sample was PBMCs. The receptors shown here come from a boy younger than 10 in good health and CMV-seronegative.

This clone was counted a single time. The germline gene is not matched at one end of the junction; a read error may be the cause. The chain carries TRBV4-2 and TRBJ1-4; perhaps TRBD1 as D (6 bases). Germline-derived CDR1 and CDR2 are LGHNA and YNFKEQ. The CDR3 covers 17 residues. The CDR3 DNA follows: TGTGCCGGCAGTCAAGCGGGGGGGGCGCCTACAGGGGAAAAACTGTTTTTT. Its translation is CAGSQAGGAPTGEKLFF.

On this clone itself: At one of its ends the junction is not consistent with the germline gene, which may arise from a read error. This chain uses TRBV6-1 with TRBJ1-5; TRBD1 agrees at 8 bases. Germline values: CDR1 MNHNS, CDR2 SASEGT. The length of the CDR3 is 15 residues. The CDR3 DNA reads TGTGCCGGCAGTGTAACAGGGGGGGGGAGTCAGCCCCAGCATTTT. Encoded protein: CAGSVTGGGSQPQHF.

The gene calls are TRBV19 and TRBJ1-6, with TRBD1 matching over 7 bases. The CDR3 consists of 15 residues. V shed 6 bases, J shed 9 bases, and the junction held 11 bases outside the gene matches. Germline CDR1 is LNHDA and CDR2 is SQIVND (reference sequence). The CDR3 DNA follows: TGTGCCAGTAGCCCCCGGGACAGAGGAAGTTCACCCCTCCACTTT. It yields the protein CASSPRDRGSSPLHF. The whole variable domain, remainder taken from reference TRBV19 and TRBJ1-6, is DGGITQSPKYLFRKEGQNVTLSCEQNLNHDAMYWYRQDPGQGLRLIYYSQIVNDFQKGDIAEGYSVSREKKESFPLTVTSAQKNPTAFYLCASSPRDRGSSPLHFGNGTRLTVT.

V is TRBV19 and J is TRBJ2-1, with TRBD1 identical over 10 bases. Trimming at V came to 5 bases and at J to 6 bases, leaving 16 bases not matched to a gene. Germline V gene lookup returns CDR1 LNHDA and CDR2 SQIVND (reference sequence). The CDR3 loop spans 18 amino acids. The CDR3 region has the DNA TGTGCCAGTAGTTTCCGACCCTGGACAGGGGGTTGGGTCAATGAGCAGTTCTTC. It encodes CASSFRPWTGGWVNEQFF.

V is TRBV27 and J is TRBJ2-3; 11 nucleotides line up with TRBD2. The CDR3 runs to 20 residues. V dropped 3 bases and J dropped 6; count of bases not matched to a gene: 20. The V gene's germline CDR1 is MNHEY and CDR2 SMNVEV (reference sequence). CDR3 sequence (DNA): TGTGCCAGCAGTTTGGAGTACCCCGCGACTAGCGGGGCGGGGATCGATACGCAGTATTTT. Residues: CASSLEYPATSGAGIDTQYF.

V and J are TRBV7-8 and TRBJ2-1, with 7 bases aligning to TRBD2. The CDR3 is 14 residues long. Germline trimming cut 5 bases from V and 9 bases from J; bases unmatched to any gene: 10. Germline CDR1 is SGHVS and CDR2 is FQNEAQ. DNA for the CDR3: TGTGCCAGCAGCGCGGGACTACCCTTTCCTGAGCAGTTCTTC. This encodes CASSAGLPFPEQFF.

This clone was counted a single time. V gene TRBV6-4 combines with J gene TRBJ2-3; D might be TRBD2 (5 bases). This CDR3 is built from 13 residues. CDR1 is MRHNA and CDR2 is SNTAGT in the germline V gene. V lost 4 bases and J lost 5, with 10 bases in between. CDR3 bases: TGTGCCAGCAGTGTGAGGGCCCAAGATACGCAGTATTTT. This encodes CASSVRAQDTQYF.

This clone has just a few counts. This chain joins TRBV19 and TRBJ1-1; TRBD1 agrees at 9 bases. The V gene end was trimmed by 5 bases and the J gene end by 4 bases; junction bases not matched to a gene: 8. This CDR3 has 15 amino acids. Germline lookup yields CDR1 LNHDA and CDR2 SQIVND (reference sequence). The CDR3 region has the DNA TGTGCCAGTAGTCCACATTCGACAGGGGGCACTGAAGCTTTCTTT. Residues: CASSPHSTGGTEAFF.

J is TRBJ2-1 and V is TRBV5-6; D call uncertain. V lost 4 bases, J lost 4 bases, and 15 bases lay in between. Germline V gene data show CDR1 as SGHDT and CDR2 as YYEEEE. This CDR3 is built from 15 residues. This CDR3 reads CASSNPMALYNEQFF. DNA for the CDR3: TGTGCCAGCAGCAACCCGATGGCTCTGTACAATGAGCAGTTCTTC.

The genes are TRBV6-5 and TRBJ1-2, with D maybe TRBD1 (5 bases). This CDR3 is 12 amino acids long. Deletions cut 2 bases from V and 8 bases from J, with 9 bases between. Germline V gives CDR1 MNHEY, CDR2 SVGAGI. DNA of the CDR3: TGTGCCAGCAGTTACCAGGGAATGGGCTACACCTTC. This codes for CASSYQGMGYTF.

The CDR3, as DNA: TGTGCCAGCCAAGTCAGCCCGGGACAGTCCGGAAACAATGAGCAGTTCTTC. Protein sequence: CASQVSPGQSGNNEQFF. The V gene is TRBV19, the J gene TRBJ2-1, with 7 bases matching TRBD1. This CDR3 comprises 17 residues. The ends lost 9 bases at V and 5 bases at J; junction bases unmatched: 19. Per the germline V gene, CDR1 is LNHDA and CDR2 is SQIVND (reference sequence).

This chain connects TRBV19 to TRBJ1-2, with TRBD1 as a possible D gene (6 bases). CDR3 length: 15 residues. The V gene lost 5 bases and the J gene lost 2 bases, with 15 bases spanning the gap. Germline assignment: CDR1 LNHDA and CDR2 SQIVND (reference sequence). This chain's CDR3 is CASSPNVGANYGYTF. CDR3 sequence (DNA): TGTGCCAGTAGTCCCAATGTGGGGGCCAACTATGGCTACACCTTC.

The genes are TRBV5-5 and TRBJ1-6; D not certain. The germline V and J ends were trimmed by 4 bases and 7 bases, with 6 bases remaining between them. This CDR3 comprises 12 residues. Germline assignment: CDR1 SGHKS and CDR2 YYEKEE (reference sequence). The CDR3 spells CASSQANSPLHF. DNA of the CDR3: TGTGCCAGCAGCCAGGCCAATTCACCCCTCCACTTT.

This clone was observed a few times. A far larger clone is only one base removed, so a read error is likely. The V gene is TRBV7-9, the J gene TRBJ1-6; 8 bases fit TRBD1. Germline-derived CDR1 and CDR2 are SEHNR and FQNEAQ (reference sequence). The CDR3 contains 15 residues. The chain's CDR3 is CSSSTTGVANSPLHF. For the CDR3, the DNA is TGTTCCAGCAGTACGACAGGGGTAGCAAATTCACCCCTCCACTTT.

The CDR3 DNA is TGTGCCAGCAGGCTAGCGGGGGGGCAGGGTGAGCAGTTCTTC. Translation gives CASRLAGGQGEQFF. This rearrangement joins TRBV6-5 to TRBJ2-1; TRBD2 matches 12 bases. Germline CDR1 and CDR2: MNHEY and SVGAGI. V lost 6 bases and J lost 9; bases outside the gene matches: 6. The CDR3 sequence is 14 residues long.

CDR3 sequence: CASSVAGSLDNEQFF. DNA for the CDR3: TGTGCCAGCAGCGTAGCGGGGAGTTTAGACAATGAGCAGTTCTTC. V gene TRBV9 combines with J gene TRBJ2-1; a possible D gene is TRBD2 (5 bases). V shed 0 bases and J shed 5 bases, with 12 bases lying between them. The CDR3 has 15 residues. CDR1 and CDR2 from the germline V gene are SGDLS and YYNGEE. The full variable domain, in which reference TRBV9 and TRBJ2-1 provide the parts outside the CDR3, is DSGVTQTPKHLITATGQRVTLRCSPRSGDLSVYWYQQSLDQGLQFLIQYYNGEERAKGNILERFSAQQFPDLHSELNLSSLELGDSALYFCASSVAGSLDNEQFFGPGTRLTVL.

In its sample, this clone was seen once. DNA for the CDR3: TGCGCCAGCAGCCGCTTAGGGGACTTGGACGATGAGCAGTTCTTC. Protein product: CASSRLGDLDDEQFF. This chain uses TRBV4-1 with TRBJ2-1; possibly TRBD2 for D (6 bases). Deletions cut 4 bases from V and 8 bases from J, with 18 bases between. Germline loops: CDR1 MGHRA, CDR2 YSYEKL. The CDR3 loop spans 15 amino acids.

As DNA, the CDR3 is TGCAGCGTCCGGGGGAATGAAGATGAGCAGTTCTTC. It codes for CSVRGNEDEQFF. The chain carries TRBV29-1 and TRBJ2-1; TRBD2 might be the D (6 bases). V lost 6 bases to trimming and J lost 8 bases, with 14 bases between them. Per germline, CDR1 SQVTM and CDR2 ANQGSEA. The CDR3 is 12 amino acids.

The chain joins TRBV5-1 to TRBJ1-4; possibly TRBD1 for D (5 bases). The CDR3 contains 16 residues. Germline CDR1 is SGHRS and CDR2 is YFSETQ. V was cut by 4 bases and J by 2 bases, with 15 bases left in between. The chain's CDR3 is CASSPERGGTNEKLFF. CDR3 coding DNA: TGCGCCAGCAGCCCCGAGAGGGGAGGCACTAATGAAAAACTGTTTTTT.

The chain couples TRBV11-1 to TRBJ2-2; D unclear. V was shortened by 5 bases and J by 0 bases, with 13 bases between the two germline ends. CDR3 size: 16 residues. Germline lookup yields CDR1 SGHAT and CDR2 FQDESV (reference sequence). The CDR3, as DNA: TGTGCCAGCAGCCCGAGGCTGCTGACGAACACCGGGGAGCTGTTTTTT. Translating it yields CASSPRLLTNTGELFF. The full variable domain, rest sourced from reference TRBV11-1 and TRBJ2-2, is EAEVAQSPRYKITEKSQAVAFWCDPISGHATLYWYRQILGQGPELLVQFQDESVVDDSQLPKDRFSAERLKGVDSTLKIQPAELGDSAMYLCASSPRLLTNTGELFFGEGSRLTVL.

Here the CDR3 reads CASSVSSTGSNYGYTF. The CDR3 nucleotides are TGTGCCAGCAGCGTATCATCGACAGGGTCCAACTATGGCTACACCTTC. This rearrangement joins TRBV9 to TRBJ1-2; TRBD1 matches at 7 bases. CDR3 length: 16 residues. The germline V gene encodes CDR1 SGDLS and CDR2 YYNGEE. V lost 1 base and J lost 2; bases outside the gene matches: 8.

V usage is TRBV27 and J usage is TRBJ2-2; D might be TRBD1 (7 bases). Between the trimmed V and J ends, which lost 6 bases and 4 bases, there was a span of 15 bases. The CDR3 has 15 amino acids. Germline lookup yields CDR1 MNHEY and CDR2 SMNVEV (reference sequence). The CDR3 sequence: CASSHRGLITGELFF. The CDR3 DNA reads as TGTGCCAGCAGCCACAGGGGACTCATCACCGGGGAGCTGTTTTTT.

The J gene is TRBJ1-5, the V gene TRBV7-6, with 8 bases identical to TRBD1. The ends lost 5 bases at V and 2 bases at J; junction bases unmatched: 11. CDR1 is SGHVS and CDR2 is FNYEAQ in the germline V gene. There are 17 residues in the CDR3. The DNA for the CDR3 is TGTGCCAGCAGCATAAGAGGACAGGGAAGGCGCAATCAGCCCCAGCATTTT. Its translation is CASSIRGQGRRNQPQHF.